This T cell receptor (beta chain) was found in a study of tumor-infiltrating lymphocytes in primary liver carcinoma. A primer in the constant region served to generate TCR beta cDNA from roughly 450 ng of total RNA. Generation of the TCR beta libraries relied on three nested multiplex PCR rounds using slightly modified ARM-PCR. MiXCR, applied by TCRdb to the multiplex PCR reads, yields one record per CDR3 protein. The data hold 190,000 or so distinct CDR3 sequences, with less than 70% observed a single time. This clonotype was counted many times. The researchers obtained blood RNA from unsorted whole blood and also extracted germline DNA. This TCR was recovered from a woman aged 55 to 70 with primary liver carcinoma and hepatitis B virus infection. What was sequenced was peripheral blood.

CDR3 nucleotides: TGTGCCAGCAGTGAGGGTGTGGGCACAGATACGCAGTATTTT. This encodes CASSEGVGTDTQYF. The V call is TRBV6-1, the J call TRBJ2-3; no clear D. CDR1 is MNHNS, CDR2 SASEGT, per germline. Trimming shortened V by 3 bases and J by 1 base, and 8 bases separated the two germline ends. This CDR3 contains 14 residues.